The following is a T cell receptor beta chain sequence with its context. It lacks a known antigen. The data were obtained in a study of monozygotic twins with inflammatory bowel disease (dated by TCRdb to between 2018 and 2020). With respect to the entire study: The complete study included some 28 monozygotic twin pairs: 19 IBD-discordant Danish pairs and nine German pairs, of which four were IBD-concordant and five were IBD-discordant. The search for disease-associated traits relied mainly on comparing IBD patients with their genetically identical healthy co-twins within discordant pairs. Each individual had, on average, about 151 000 unique TCRalpha sequences and 181 000 unique TCRbeta sequences available for analysis.

The paper as a whole reports these results and caveats: Distinction between different T cell subtypes could not be achieved in the analysis. No single strong signal or clonotype linked to IBD turned up in the results, so the idea that one exists was not supported. TCRbeta repertoire diversity, by inverse Simpson index, was decreased in IBD patients compared with their healthy co-twins. Repertoire similarity did not differ between concordant and discordant twins, which could be due to limited statistical power. Compared with healthy twins, IBD patients shared fewer clonotypes with other individuals, and the difference was most pronounced in patients with signs of disease activity. Differing immunosuppressive treatments among patients may have added background noise and inter-individual variability to the repertoires.

Receptor libraries were prepared by 5' RACE. For each TCR library, around 3,800 ng of total RNA was used. For each sample, cDNA synthesis with SMARTScribe reverse transcriptase was split into eight separate reactions. During cDNA synthesis, template switching was used to introduce unique molecular identifiers that contained a 6-nucleotide sample barcode. Amplification of TCRalpha and TCRbeta cDNA involved two nested PCRs of around 16 and 10 cycles, and each PCR was followed by bead purification. Before amplification, cDNA was treated with uracil DNA-glycosylase and purified using the QIAquick PCR purification kit. The second PCR added Illumina TruSeq-compatible adapters along with sample-specific barcodes. Library quality and concentration were checked on TapeStation and Qubit, and libraries were pooled at around 5 ng each. Sequencing of the pooled libraries was done on an Illumina HiSeq2500 single-index Rapid Run using custom sequencing primers and 2 x 100 bp reads. In the source study's methods: PCR and sequencing errors were corrected by UMI-based consensus assembly using MiGEC version 1.2.6. V(D)J alignment, clonotype assembly and CDR3 extraction were performed with MiXCR version 2.1.1. To normalise gene usage, clonotype sharing and MAIT/NKT TCR abundance, the top 1000, 10 000 and 20 000 clonotypes in each sample were analysed. Diversity was computed as the inverse Simpson index with the vegan R package after downsampling to 27 000 UMIs. Statistical testing used paired Mann-Whitney U tests on the discordant twin pairs and applied Benjamini-Hochberg correction for multiple testing. TCRdb reprocessed the public reads and reports one entry per CDR3 protein sequence, without DNA. TCRdb's processing, not the study's, gives the V and J calls here. The sample's own table lists a few hundred thousand distinct CDR3 sequences. The ten largest make up 2.5% to 3% of the sample.

From cysteine to phenylalanine, the CDR3 is 17 amino acids long. Only the protein sequence is given. From a lookup of the germline V gene (reference sequence), CDR1 and CDR2 are SGHNT and YYREEE. From each donor, an approximately 2.6 ml peripheral blood sample was collected into PAXgene tubes and kept at -80 degrees C. Without T cell sorting, total RNA was isolated from whole blood using the PAXgene blood miRNA kit on an automated QIAcube. Deep TCRalpha and TCRbeta repertoire profiling with unique molecular barcoding was performed on peripheral blood of monozygotic twin pairs concordant or discordant for inflammatory bowel disease. Smoking habits were recorded for all twin pairs, and each individual was classified as a current, former or never smoker.

Recombination linked TRBV5-4 to TRBJ2-1; there is no DNA to check the TCRdb D call of TRBD2. Sequenced sample: blood. This clonotype originated in a human donor with ulcerative colitis or Crohn's disease, or a healthy co-twin of an affected twin (not recorded which). The encoded CDR3 is CASSLRLAGGSGDEQFF.